A single sample gave rise to the 31 T cell receptor beta chains below, sequenced in a study of T-cell reconstitution after alpha-beta-depleted transplantation in children. A library of TCRbeta sequences, prepared with unique molecular identifiers, was generated. TCRdb reprocessed the PCR reads with MiXCR, giving one entry per CDR3 protein. The sample has about 240,000 distinct CDR3 sequences, about 11% seen once. The sample was PBMCs from the stem cell graft donor, taken from the stem cell graft. These receptors all come from a human donor who donated a stem cell graft to a child with acute lymphoblastic leukemia.

This clonotype has at least ten counts. This sequence joins TRBV9 and TRBJ2-7, with D possibly matching TRBD1 (6 bases). This CDR3 has 13 amino acids. Germline CDR1 reads SGDLS; CDR2 reads YYNGEE. V lost 4 bases to trimming and J lost 6 bases, with 14 bases between them. The CDR3 protein is CASSSSRGSEQYF. As DNA, the CDR3 is TGTGCCAGCAGCTCCTCCAGGGGTTCCGAGCAGTACTTC.

This clonotype came up many times. The chain uses TRBV5-6 and TRBJ2-7; a possible D gene is TRBD2 (5 bases). CDR1 SGHDT and CDR2 YYEEEE come from the germline V gene. Trimming left V 4 bases short and J 7 bases short, with 18 bases between. This CDR3 has 14 residues. CDR3 in DNA: TGTGCCAGCAGCCATACCGGCACGAGAGGGGAGCAGTACTTC. This codes for CASSHTGTRGEQYF.

This clonotype was picked up many times. The chain recombines TRBV12-3 or TRBV12-4 with TRBJ2-3; D gene ambiguous. V was shortened by 7 bases and J by 3 bases, with 8 bases between the two germline ends. This CDR3 is 12 amino acids long. CDR3 DNA sequence: TGTGCCAGCACGCCAGAGACAGATACGCAGTATTTT. Encoded protein: CASTPETDTQYF.

This clonotype was recorded at least ten times. The J gene is TRBJ2-5, the V gene TRBV5-1, with D perhaps TRBD2 (5 bases). Trimming cost V 4 bases and J 2 bases, with 12 bases left between them. The CDR3 loop spans 14 amino acids. Germline lookup yields CDR1 SGHRS and CDR2 YFSETQ. CDR3 coding DNA: TGCGCCAGCAGCCCCGGGTCGGGACAAGAGACCCAGTACTTC. Translating gives CASSPGSGQETQYF.

At least ten counts were recorded for this clonotype. Compared with germline, one end of the junction differs, possibly owing to a read error. The CDR3 reads CASSSTGGYQETQYF. The CDR3 DNA reads TGTGCTAGCAGCTCAACGGGCGGTTACCAAGAGACCCAGTACTTC. The gene calls are TRBV7-7 and TRBJ2-5; D remains ambiguous. Germline lookup yields CDR1 SSHAT and CDR2 FNYEAQ (reference sequence). The CDR3 spans 15 residues.

This clonotype was recorded at least ten times. The V gene is TRBV7-2, the J gene TRBJ2-5; D remains unclear. This CDR3 has 13 amino acids. V lost 7 bases to trimming and J lost 1 base, with 10 bases between them. Germline V gives CDR1 SGHTA, CDR2 FQGNSA. CDR3 residues: CASTSVPQETQYF. CDR3 in DNA: TGTGCCAGCACCTCAGTACCCCAAGAGACCCAGTACTTC.

There are many counts of this clonotype. The J gene is TRBJ2-2, the V gene TRBV10-1; D is possibly TRBD1 (6 bases). Germline loops: CDR1 WNHNN, CDR2 SYGVQD (reference sequence). V lost 3 bases and J lost 1, with 15 bases in between. The CDR3 loop spans 17 amino acids. CDR3 region: CASSDHGRGVNTGELFF. The CDR3 DNA reads TGCGCCAGCAGTGACCACGGCAGGGGAGTGAACACCGGGGAGCTGTTTTTT.

This clonotype was seen ten or more times. The chain uses TRBV28 and TRBJ2-1, with a weak D call TRBD1 (5 bases). The germline CDR1 and CDR2 sequences are MDHEN and SYDVKM. The V and J ends lost 0 bases and 6 bases respectively, with 9 bases between them. The CDR3 spans 14 residues. CDR3: CASSLWGQGNEQFF. The CDR3 bases are TGTGCCAGCAGTTTATGGGGCCAGGGCAATGAGCAGTTCTTC. The entire variable domain, with the rest obtained from reference TRBV28 and TRBJ2-1, is as follows: DVKVTQSSRYLVKRTGEKVFLECVQDMDHENMFWYRQDPGLGLRLIYFSYDVKMKEKGDIPEGYSVSREKKERFSLILESASTNQTSMYLCASSLWGQGNEQFFGPGTRLTVL.

This clonotype has just a few counts. The rearrangement links TRBV18 to TRBJ1-2, with a possible D match to TRBD1 (6 bases). This CDR3 contains 13 residues. V lost 3 bases to trimming and J lost 8 bases, with 13 bases between them. Germline values: CDR1 KGHSH, CDR2 LQKENI. CDR3 DNA: TGTGCCAGCTCACCTCCACACAGGGAAGGCTACACCTTC. Protein product: CASSPPHREGYTF.

This clonotype was seen many times. The chain recombines TRBV27 with TRBJ2-1; D is possibly TRBD1 or TRBD2 (5 bases each). This CDR3 spans 15 amino acids. Looked up from germline, CDR1 is MNHEY and CDR2 is SMNVEV (reference sequence). The V and J ends lost 5 bases and 0 bases respectively, with 11 bases between them. The CDR3, as DNA: TGTGCCAGCAGTATGAGGGGACCCTCCTACAATGAGCAGTTCTTC. It codes for CASSMRGPSYNEQFF.

This clonotype was counted many times. V usage is TRBV5-1 and J usage is TRBJ2-1, with D unresolved. The ends were cut back, 5 bases at V and 4 bases at J, with 13 bases in the middle. The CDR3 covers 14 residues. Germline V gene sequence: CDR1 SGHRS, CDR2 YFSETQ. The CDR3 bases are TGCGCCAGCAGACCTCGGCCAGAATACAATGAGCAGTTCTTC. It is translated as CASRPRPEYNEQFF.

This clonotype was observed at least ten times. The chain joins TRBV7-9 to TRBJ2-7, with unresolved D. Trimming removed 5 bases at V and 6 bases at J, with 17 bases between. CDR1 and CDR2 (germline): SEHNR, FQNEAQ (reference sequence). CDR3 length equals 14 residues. CDR3 sequence reads: CASSRGAGLSEQYF. The DNA of the CDR3 is TGTGCCAGCAGCCGAGGTGCTGGCCTGAGCGAGCAGTACTTC.

This clonotype occurred many times. The gene calls are TRBV30 and TRBJ2-3, with 10 bases identical to TRBD1. CDR3 length: 18 amino acids. Unmatched junction bases numbered 10, after V lost 1 base and J lost 0 bases. CDR1 is GTSNPN and CDR2 is SVGIG in the germline V gene (reference sequence). The CDR3 sequence: CAWSEGQGKLTSTDTQYF. CDR3 nucleotides: TGTGCCTGGAGTGAGGGACAGGGGAAACTGACTAGCACAGATACGCAGTATTTT.

This clonotype was seen many times. The rearrangement joins TRBV14 to TRBJ2-7; D is uncertain. Germline assignment: CDR1 SGHDN and CDR2 FVKESK. V dropped 1 base and J dropped 1 base, with 2 bases sitting between them. The CDR3 has 12 residues. The CDR3 sequence is CASSQVSYEQYF. The CDR3 DNA reads as TGTGCCAGCAGCCAAGTTTCCTACGAGCAGTACTTC.

This clonotype was seen a handful of times. This chain joins TRBV6-5 and TRBJ2-2; TRBD1 might be the D (5 bases). V lost 4 bases and J 0 bases, leaving 12 bases between the germline ends. Germline assignment: CDR1 MNHEY and CDR2 SVGAGI. The CDR3 runs to 16 residues. CDR3 protein: CASSFRTLANTGELFF. For the CDR3, the DNA is TGTGCCAGCAGTTTCCGGACACTCGCGAACACCGGGGAGCTGTTTTTT.

This clonotype has just a few counts. The CDR3: CAWRPSSGVRPLHF. The DNA of the CDR3 is TGTGCCTGGAGACCTTCCTCCGGGGTCAGACCCCTCCACTTT. The chain employs TRBV30 and TRBJ1-6; D not resolved. V shed 3 bases and J shed 12 bases, with 18 bases lying between them. Germline-derived CDR1 and CDR2 are GTSNPN and SVGIG (reference sequence). This CDR3 has 14 amino acids.

This clonotype was seen just once. A much larger clone is a single base away; this may be a read error. The chain couples TRBV15 to TRBJ1-5; 7 nucleotides agree with TRBD1. CDR3 length: 16 residues. CDR1 LNHNV and CDR2 YYDKDF come from the germline V gene (reference sequence). The CDR3 region is CAISRGGTASNQPQHF. CDR3 coding DNA: TGTGCCATCAGCAGAGGAGGGACAGCTAGCAATCAGCCCCAGCATTTT.

The chain employs TRBV9 and TRBJ2-3; 11 bases map to TRBD2. This CDR3 spans 16 amino acids. Per germline, CDR1 SGDLS and CDR2 YYNGEE. V lost 4 bases, J lost 4 bases, and 8 bases stayed unmatched. CDR3 coding DNA: TGTGCCAGCAGCCGGAGGGTAGCGGGGGGGTCAGATACGCAGTATTTT. Translating it yields CASSRRVAGGSDTQYF.

For this clonotype: Because the CDR3's place on the DNA is in doubt, the DNA is left out and the CDR3 is given as listed by TCRdb. This chain uses TRBV28 with TRBJ2-5; no check of the table's D call, TRBD2, against the DNA was made. Per the germline V gene, CDR1 is MDHEN and CDR2 is SYDVKM. The CDR3 is 14 residues long, counting both termini. CDR3 sequence: CASSSSGGILAQYF.

This clonotype was recorded at least ten times. J is TRBJ1-1 and V is TRBV5-1, with a weak D call TRBD1 (6 bases). From germline, CDR1 is SGHRS and CDR2 YFSETQ. Trimming left V 1 base short and J 1 base short, with 8 bases between. The CDR3 extends over 14 amino acids. Here the CDR3 DNA reads TGCGCCAGCAGCTTGACAGGGTGGAACACTGAAGCTTTCTTT. Protein product: CASSLTGWNTEAFF.

This clonotype occurred many times. The V and J genes are TRBV12-3 or TRBV12-4 and TRBJ2-1; 9 bases match TRBD2. The CDR3 loop spans 15 amino acids. V lost 2 bases and J lost 4; bases outside the gene matches: 3. This CDR3 is CASSLLAGTYNEQFF. CDR3 coding DNA: TGTGCCAGCAGTTTACTAGCGGGGACATACAATGAGCAGTTCTTC.

This clonotype was counted ten times or more. The chain uses TRBV10-3 and TRBJ2-7, with 7 bases aligning to TRBD2. The CDR3 is 14 residues long. Per germline, CDR1 ENHRY and CDR2 SYGVKD. J gave up 6 bases and V 7 bases, and 12 bases lay outside the gene matches. CDR3 nucleotides: TGTGCCATCAACCGTCCGGGAGGAGGGGCCGAGCAGTACTTC. It specifies CAINRPGGGAEQYF.

This clonotype was detected many times. The gene calls are TRBV7-4 and TRBJ2-6; D is perhaps TRBD1 (5 bases). Germline CDR1 SGHVT, CDR2 SQSDAQ. Trimming took 3 bases from V and 5 from J, leaving 11 bases between them. The CDR3 totals 15 residues. For the CDR3, the DNA is TGTGCCAGCAGCTTCCCAGGGTTGCGGGCCAACGTCCTGACTTTC. Translation gives CASSFPGLRANVLTF.

In this sample, this clonotype turned up many times. The gene calls are TRBV24-1 and TRBJ1-1; unclear D gene. The germline CDR1 and CDR2 sequences are KGHDR and SFDVKD. The V and J ends lost 4 bases and 8 bases respectively, with 10 bases between them. The CDR3 extends over 12 amino acids. The CDR3 loop is CATSDPRGEAFF. For the CDR3, the DNA is TGTGCCACCAGTGACCCGCGTGGAGAAGCTTTCTTT.

This clonotype was observed many times. The chain has TRBV5-1 and TRBJ2-1; D possibly uses TRBD1 or TRBD2 (5 bases each). Germline V gene data show CDR1 as SGHRS and CDR2 as YFSETQ. V lost 5 bases and J lost 2, with 17 bases in between. There are 16 residues in the CDR3. The CDR3 nucleotides read TGCGCCAGCAGTCTTGAGGGCAGGGTCCCCTACAATGAGCAGTTCTTC. Translated: CASSLEGRVPYNEQFF.

This clonotype was counted many times. The chain carries TRBV12-3 or TRBV12-4 and TRBJ2-7, with no clear D. Trimming pared 2 bases from V and 7 bases from J, leaving 6 bases between. The CDR3 runs 11 residues. CDR3 sequence reads: CASSLLGEQYF. The DNA for the CDR3 is TGTGCCAGCAGTTTACTGGGAGAGCAGTACTTC.

At least ten counts were recorded for this clonotype. This chain joins TRBV20-1 and TRBJ2-7; 8 nucleotides agree with TRBD1. This CDR3 region has 16 residues. The junction had 9 bases not matched to a gene; V was cut back by 2 bases and J by 0 bases. Germline CDR1 DFQATT, CDR2 SNEGSKA (reference sequence). CDR3 sequence reads: CSARKPGQVTSYEQYF. The CDR3 coding sequence is TGCAGTGCTAGAAAGCCGGGACAGGTGACCTCCTACGAGCAGTACTTC.

This clonotype was recorded at least ten times. The gene calls are TRBV29-1 and TRBJ2-3; D gene unclear. The V gene's germline CDR1 is SQVTM and CDR2 ANQGSEA. V was cut by 4 bases and J by 8 bases, with 7 bases left in between. The CDR3 consists of 10 residues. In DNA form, the CDR3 reads TGCAGCGTTGTGGGAAGTACGCAGTATTTT. This encodes CSVVGSTQYF.

This clonotype was observed at least ten times. The chain joins TRBV28 to TRBJ2-7, with 9 nucleotides matching TRBD2. The length of the CDR3 is 16 residues. V was clipped by 7 bases and J by 4 bases; unmatched bases: 14. Germline V gene data show CDR1 as MDHEN and CDR2 as SYDVKM. Here the CDR3 reads CASTPPGGRGRYEQYF. The CDR3 bases are TGTGCCAGCACCCCCCCTGGCGGGAGGGGGAGGTACGAGCAGTACTTC. Variable domain in full (rest from reference TRBV28 and TRBJ2-7): DVKVTQSSRYLVKRTGEKVFLECVQDMDHENMFWYRQDPGLGLRLIYFSYDVKMKEKGDIPEGYSVSREKKERFSLILESASTNQTSMYLCASTPPGGRGRYEQYFGPGTRLTVT.

The rearrangement uses TRBV30 and TRBJ2-1, with no clear D. V lost 0 bases to trimming and J lost 2 bases, with 8 bases between them. This CDR3 is 14 amino acids long. Germline V gene lookup returns CDR1 GTSNPN and CDR2 SVGIG (reference sequence). The CDR3 DNA sequence: TGTGCCTGGAGTGTACGTAGGACCTACAATGAGCAGTTCTTC. Residues: CAWSVRRTYNEQFF.

This clonotype has ten or more counts. The chain uses TRBV2 and TRBJ1-2; unclear D gene. The V gene's germline CDR1 is SNHLY and CDR2 FYNNEI. CDR3 size: 15 residues. Trimming removed 6 bases from V and 7 bases from J, with 21 bases in between. This CDR3 reads CASRGAGNLFGGYTF. The CDR3 bases are TGTGCCAGCAGGGGCGCCGGGAATTTGTTTGGTGGCTACACCTTC. Full variable domain (remainder filled in from reference TRBV2 and TRBJ1-2): EPEVTQTPSHQVTQMGQEVILRCVPISNHLYFYWYRQILGQKVEFLVSFYNNEISEKSEIFDDQFSVERPDGSNFTLKIRSTKLEDSAMYFCASRGAGNLFGGYTFGSGTRLTVV.